The T cell receptor (beta chain) under discussion was sequenced for a study of OX40 agonist ivuxolimab in advanced cancers. Study as a whole: Patients were treated with intravenous ivuxolimab, dosed at 0.01 to 10 mg/kg and infused every 2 weeks. Dose-escalation cases comprised hepatocellular carcinoma, melanoma, renal cell or head and neck cancer.

This clone has a handful of counts. The antigen is undetermined. Profiling relied on immunoSEQ multiplex PCR, and the TCRdb table lists in-frame clones only, not all of them. The table shows under 70,000 clones, with more than 85% occurring only once. CDR3 size: 12 residues. V lost 7 bases and J lost 5, with 14 bases in between. Germline loops: CDR1 SQVTM, CDR2 ANQGSEA. The study's findings and limits: By week 6 at 0.1 to 3.0 mg/kg, blood CD4+ and CD8+ T cells had expanded clonally. Compared with CD4+, CD8+ T cells on average had more expanded clones.

This chain uses TRBV29-1 with TRBJ1-1; tentative D call: TRBD1 (5 bases). The source was CD4+ or CD8+ T cells sorted from blood, collected in a trial of the OX40 agonist ivuxolimab. This sequence was found in an adult with an advanced solid tumor such as melanoma, head and neck, liver or kidney cancer. CDR3 region: CSGDGPKTEAFF. In DNA, the CDR3 is TGCAGCGGGGACGGACCCAAGACTGAAGCTTTCTTT.